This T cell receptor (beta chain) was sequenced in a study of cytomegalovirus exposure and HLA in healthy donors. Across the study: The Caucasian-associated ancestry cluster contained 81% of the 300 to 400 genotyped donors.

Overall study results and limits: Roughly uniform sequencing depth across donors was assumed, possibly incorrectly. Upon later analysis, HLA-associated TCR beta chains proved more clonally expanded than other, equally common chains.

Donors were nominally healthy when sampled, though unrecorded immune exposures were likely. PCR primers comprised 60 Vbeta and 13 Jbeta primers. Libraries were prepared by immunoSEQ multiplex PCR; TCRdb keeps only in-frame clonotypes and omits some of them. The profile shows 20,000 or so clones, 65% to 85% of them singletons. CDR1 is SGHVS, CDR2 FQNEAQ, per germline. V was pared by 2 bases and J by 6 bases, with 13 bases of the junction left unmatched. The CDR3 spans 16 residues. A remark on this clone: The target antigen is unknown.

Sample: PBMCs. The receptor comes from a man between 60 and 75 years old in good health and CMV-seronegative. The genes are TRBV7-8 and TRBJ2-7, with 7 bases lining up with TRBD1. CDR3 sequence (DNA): TGTGCCAGCAGCTTAAGAACCCGACAGGGTCTAAGCGAGCAGTACTTC. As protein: CASSLRTRQGLSEQYF.